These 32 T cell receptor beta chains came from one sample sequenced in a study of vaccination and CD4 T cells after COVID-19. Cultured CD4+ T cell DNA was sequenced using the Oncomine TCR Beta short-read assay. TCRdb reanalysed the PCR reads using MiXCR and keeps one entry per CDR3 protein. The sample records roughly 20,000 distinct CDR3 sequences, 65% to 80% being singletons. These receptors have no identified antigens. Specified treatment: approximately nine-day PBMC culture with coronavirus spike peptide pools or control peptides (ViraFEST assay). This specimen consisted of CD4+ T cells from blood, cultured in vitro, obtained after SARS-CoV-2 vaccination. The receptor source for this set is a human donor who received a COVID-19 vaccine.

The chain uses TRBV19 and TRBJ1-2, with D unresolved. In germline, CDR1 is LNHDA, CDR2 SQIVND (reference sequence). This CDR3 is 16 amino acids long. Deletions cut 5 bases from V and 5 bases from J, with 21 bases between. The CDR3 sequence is CASSPRKSRRGYGYTF. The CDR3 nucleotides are TGTGCCAGTAGTCCGCGCAAATCTCGAAGAGGATATGGCTACACCTTC.

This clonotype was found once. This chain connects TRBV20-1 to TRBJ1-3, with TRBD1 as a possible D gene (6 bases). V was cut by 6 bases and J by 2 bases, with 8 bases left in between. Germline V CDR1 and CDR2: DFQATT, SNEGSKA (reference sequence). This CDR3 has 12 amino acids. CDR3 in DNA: TGCAGTGCACAGGGTACTGGAAACACCATATATTTT. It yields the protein CSAQGTGNTIYF.

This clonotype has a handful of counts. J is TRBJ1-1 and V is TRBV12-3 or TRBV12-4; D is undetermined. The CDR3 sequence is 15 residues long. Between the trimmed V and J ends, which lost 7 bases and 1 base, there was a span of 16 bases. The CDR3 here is CASTPEKGRNTEAFF. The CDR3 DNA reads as TGTGCCAGCACTCCCGAGAAGGGAAGGAACACTGAAGCTTTCTTT.

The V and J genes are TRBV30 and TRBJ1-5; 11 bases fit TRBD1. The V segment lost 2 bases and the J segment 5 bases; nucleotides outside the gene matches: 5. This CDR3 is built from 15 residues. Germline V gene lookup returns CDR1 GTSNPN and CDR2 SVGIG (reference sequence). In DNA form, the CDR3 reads TGTGCCTGGAGTACCGGGACAGGGGGGTATCAGCCCCAGCATTTT. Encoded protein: CAWSTGTGGYQPQHF.

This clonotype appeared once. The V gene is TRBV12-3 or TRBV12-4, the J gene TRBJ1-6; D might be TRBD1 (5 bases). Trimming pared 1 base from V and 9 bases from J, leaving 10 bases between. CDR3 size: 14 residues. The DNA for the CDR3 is TGTGCCAGCAGTTTAGGTGGGGCGGGTTCACCCCTCCACTTT. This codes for CASSLGGAGSPLHF.

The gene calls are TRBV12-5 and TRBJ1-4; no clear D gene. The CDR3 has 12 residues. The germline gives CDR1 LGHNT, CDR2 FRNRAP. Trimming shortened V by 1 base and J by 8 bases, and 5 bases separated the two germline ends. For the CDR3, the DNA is TGTGCTAGTGGTTTGGCCGGCGAAAAACTGTTTTTT. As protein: CASGLAGEKLFF. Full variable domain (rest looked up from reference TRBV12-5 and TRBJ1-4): DARVTQTPRHKVTEMGQEVTMRCQPILGHNTVFWYRQTMMQGLELLAYFRNRAPLDDSGMPKDRFSAEMPDATLATLKIQPSEPRDSAVYFCASGLAGEKLFFGSGTQLSVL.

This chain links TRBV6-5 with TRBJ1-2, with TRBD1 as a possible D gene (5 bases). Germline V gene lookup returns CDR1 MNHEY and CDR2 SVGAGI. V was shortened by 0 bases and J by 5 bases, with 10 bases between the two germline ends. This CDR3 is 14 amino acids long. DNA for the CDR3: TGTGCCAGCAGTTACTCGGGGCAGGGATATGGCTACACCTTC. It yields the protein CASSYSGQGYGYTF.

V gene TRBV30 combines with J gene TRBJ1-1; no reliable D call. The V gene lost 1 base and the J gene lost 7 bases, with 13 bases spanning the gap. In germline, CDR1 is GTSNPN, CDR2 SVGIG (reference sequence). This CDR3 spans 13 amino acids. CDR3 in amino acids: CAWSAQGPSEAFF. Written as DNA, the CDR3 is TGTGCCTGGAGTGCCCAAGGGCCGAGTGAAGCTTTCTTT.

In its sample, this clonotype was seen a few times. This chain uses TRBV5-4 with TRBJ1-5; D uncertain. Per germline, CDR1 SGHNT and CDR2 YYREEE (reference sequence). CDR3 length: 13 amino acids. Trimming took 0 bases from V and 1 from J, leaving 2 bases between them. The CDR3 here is CASSLDSNQPQHF. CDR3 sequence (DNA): TGTGCCAGCAGCTTGGACAGCAATCAGCCCCAGCATTTT.

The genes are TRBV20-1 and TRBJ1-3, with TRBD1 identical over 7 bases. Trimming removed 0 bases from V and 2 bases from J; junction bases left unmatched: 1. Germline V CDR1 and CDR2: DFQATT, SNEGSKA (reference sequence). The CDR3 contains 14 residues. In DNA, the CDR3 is TGCAGTGCTAGAGAAGACAGGGCTGGAAACACCATATATTTT. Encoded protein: CSAREDRAGNTIYF.

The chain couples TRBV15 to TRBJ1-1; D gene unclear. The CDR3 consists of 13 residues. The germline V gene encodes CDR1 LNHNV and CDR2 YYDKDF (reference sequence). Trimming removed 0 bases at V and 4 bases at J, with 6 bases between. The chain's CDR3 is CATSRDLGTEAFF. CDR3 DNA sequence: TGTGCCACCAGCAGAGATCTCGGCACTGAAGCTTTCTTT.

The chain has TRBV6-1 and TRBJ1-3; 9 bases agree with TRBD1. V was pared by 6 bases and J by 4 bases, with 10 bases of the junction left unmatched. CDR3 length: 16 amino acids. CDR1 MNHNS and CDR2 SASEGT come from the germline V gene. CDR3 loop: CASSRTGEGRGNTIYF. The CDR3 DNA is TGTGCCAGCAGCCGGACAGGGGAGGGTCGGGGAAACACCATATATTTT.

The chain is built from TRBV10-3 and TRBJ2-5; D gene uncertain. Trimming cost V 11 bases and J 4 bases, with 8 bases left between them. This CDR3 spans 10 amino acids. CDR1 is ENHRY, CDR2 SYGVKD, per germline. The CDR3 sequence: CAAGRETQYF. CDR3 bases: TGTGCCGCCGGGCGAGAGACCCAGTACTTC.

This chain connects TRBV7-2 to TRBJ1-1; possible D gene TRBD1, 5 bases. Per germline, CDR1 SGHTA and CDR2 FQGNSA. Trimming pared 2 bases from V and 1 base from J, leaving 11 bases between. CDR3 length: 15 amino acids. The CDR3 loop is CASSLSGGQNTEAFF. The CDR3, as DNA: TGTGCCAGCAGCTTAAGCGGGGGTCAGAACACTGAAGCTTTCTTT.

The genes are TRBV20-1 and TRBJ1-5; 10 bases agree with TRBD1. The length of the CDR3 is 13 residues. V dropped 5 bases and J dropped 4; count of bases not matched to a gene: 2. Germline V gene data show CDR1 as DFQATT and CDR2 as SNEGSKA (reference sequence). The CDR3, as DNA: TGCAGTGCTGACAGGGGGCGGAATCAGCCCCAGCATTTT. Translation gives CSADRGRNQPQHF.

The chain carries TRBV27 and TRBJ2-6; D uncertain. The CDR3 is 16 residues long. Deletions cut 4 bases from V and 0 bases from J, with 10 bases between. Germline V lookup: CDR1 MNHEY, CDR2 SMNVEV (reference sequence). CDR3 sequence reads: CASSSTTASGANVLTF. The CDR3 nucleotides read TGTGCCAGCAGTTCAACTACAGCCTCTGGGGCCAACGTCCTGACTTTC.

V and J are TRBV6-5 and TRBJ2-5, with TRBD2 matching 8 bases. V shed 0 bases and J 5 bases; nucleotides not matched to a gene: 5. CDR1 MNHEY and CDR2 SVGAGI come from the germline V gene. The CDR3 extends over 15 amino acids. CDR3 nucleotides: TGTGCCAGCAGTTACTCGGGTCTAGCGGGCGAGACCCAGTACTTC. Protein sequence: CASSYSGLAGETQYF.

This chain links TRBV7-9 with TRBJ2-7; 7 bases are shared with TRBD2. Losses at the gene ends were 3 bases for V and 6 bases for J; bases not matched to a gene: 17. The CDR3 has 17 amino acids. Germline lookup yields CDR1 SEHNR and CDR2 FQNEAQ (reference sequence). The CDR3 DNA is TGTGCCAGCAGCTTTGGAGTAGCGGGTCCCGTACGGGGCGAGCAGTACTTC. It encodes CASSFGVAGPVRGEQYF.

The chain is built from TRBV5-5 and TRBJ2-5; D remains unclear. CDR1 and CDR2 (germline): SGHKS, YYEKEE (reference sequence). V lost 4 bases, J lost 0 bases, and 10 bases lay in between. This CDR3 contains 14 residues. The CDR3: CASSQQTYQETQYF. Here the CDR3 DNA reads TGTGCCAGCAGCCAACAGACTTACCAAGAGACCCAGTACTTC.

The CDR3 DNA reads TGTGCCAGCAGTTACCCCCCGGGCCAGGACTCCTACAATGAGCAGTTCTTC. This gives the protein CASSYPPGQDSYNEQFF. J is TRBJ2-1 and V is TRBV6-5; D gene ambiguous. Looked up from germline, CDR1 is MNHEY and CDR2 is SVGAGI. The CDR3 runs to 17 residues. Trimming took off 2 bases at V and 0 bases at J, with 14 bases between the two ends.

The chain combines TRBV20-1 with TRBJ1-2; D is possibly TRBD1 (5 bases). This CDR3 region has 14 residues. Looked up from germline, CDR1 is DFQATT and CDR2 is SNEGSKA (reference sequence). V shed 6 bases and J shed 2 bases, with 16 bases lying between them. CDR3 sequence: CSAGRSGTNYGYTF. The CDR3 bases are TGCAGTGCCGGGCGGTCAGGGACCAACTATGGCTACACCTTC.

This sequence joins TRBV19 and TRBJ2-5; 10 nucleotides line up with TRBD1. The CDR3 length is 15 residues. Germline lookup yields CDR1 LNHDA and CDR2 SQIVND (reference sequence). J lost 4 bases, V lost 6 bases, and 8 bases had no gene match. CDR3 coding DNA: TGTGCCAGTAGCCCGACAGGGGGCAAAGGAGAGACCCAGTACTTC. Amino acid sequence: CASSPTGGKGETQYF.

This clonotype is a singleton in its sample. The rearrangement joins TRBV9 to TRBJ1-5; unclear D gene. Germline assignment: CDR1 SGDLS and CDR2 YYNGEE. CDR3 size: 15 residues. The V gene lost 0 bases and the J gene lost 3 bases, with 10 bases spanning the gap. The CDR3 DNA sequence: TGTGCCAGCAGCGTAGGCCAGACCTACAATCAGCCCCAGCATTTT. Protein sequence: CASSVGQTYNQPQHF.

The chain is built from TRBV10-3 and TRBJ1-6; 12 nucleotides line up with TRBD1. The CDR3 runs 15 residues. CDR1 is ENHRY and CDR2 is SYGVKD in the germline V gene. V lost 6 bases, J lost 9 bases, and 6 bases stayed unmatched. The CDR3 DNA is TGTGCCATCAGCGCCCGGGGACAGGGGGCTTCACCCCTCCACTTT. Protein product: CAISARGQGASPLHF.

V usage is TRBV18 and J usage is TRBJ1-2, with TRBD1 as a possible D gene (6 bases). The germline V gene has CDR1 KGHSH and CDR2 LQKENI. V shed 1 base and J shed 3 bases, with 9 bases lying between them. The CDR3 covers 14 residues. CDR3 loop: CASSPRQGYYGYTF. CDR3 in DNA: TGTGCCAGCTCACCACGGCAGGGGTACTATGGCTACACCTTC.

The CDR3 loop is CSVRGLAGSNEQFF. CDR3 DNA sequence: TGCAGTGTAAGAGGGCTAGCGGGGTCAAATGAGCAGTTCTTC. The chain combines TRBV20-1 with TRBJ2-1, with 9 bases lining up with TRBD2. From germline, CDR1 is DFQATT and CDR2 SNEGSKA (reference sequence). V was clipped by 7 bases and J by 7 bases; unmatched bases: 11. This CDR3 spans 14 amino acids.

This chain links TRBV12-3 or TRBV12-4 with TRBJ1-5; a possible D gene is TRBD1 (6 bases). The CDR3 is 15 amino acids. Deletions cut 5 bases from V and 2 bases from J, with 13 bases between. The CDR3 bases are TGTGCCAGCAGTACAGGGTCCATCCGCAATCAGCCCCAGCATTTT. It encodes CASSTGSIRNQPQHF.

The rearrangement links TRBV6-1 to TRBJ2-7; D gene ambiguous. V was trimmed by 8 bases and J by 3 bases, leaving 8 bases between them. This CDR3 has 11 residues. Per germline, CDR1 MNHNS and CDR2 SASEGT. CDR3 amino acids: CASLVRYEQYF. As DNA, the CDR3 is TGTGCCAGCCTAGTACGCTACGAGCAGTACTTC.

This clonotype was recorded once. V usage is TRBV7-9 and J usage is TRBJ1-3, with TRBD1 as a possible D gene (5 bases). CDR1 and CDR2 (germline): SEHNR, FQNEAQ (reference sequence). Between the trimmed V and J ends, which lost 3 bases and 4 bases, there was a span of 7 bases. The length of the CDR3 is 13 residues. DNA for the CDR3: TGTGCCAGCAGCTTCGGGGGGGGAAACACCATATATTTT. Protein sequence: CASSFGGGNTIYF.

The CDR3 DNA follows: TGCAGTGCTAGAGATTCGGGCCAACCTAACTATGGCTACACCTTC. This codes for CSARDSGQPNYGYTF. J is TRBJ1-2 and V is TRBV20-1; D remains unclear. The CDR3 is 15 residues long. The V and J ends lost 0 bases and 0 bases respectively, with 11 bases between them. Per the germline V gene, CDR1 is DFQATT and CDR2 is SNEGSKA (reference sequence).

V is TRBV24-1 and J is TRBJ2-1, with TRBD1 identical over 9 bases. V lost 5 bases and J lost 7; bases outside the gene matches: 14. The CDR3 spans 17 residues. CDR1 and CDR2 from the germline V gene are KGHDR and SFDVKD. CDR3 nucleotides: TGTGCCACCAGTGGAATTACAGGGGGCGGTTTTGGGAATGAGCAGTTCTTC. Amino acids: CATSGITGGGFGNEQFF.

The CDR3 nucleotides read TGTGCCAGCAGCGCGGACAGGGGAGAACAGCCCCAGCATTTT. Translated, it gives CASSADRGEQPQHF. The chain couples TRBV6-1 to TRBJ1-5, with 9 nucleotides matching TRBD1. With V trimmed by 6 bases and J by 7 bases, 7 bases remained unmatched. The CDR3 contains 14 residues. Germline V gene lookup returns CDR1 MNHNS and CDR2 SASEGT.